The rows below give T cell receptor beta chains drawn from one sample of a study of glioma-infiltrating T cells after dendritic cell vaccination. Method: immunoSEQ multiplex PCR; TCRdb's copy keeps in-frame clones and lacks some. This table has 100,000 or so clones, 90% appearing once. This material consisted of blood, taken after dendritic cell vaccination. The receptor set was obtained from a human donor with glioblastoma. The CDR3 runs from the conserved cysteine through the conserved F or W. A D gene is named only where the DNA matches it firmly. Size is omitted from some rows. Given values are once, few, many or a class for expanded clones.

size | J | D | V | length | CDR3 | DNA
- | TRBJ1-3 | - | TRBV7-8 | 15 | CASSLVLSSGNTIYF | TGTGCCAGCAGCTTAGTTTTGAGCTCTGGAAACACCATATATTTT
- | TRBJ2-2 | - | TRBV5-4 | 14 | CASSLEVRGGELFF | TGTGCCAGCAGCTTAGAAGTCCGGGGCGGGGAGCTGTTTTTT
- | TRBJ2-1 | - | TRBV29-1 | 10 | CSAGYNEQFF | TGCAGCGCGGGGTACAATGAGCAGTTCTTC
once | TRBJ1-1 | - | TRBV11-1 | 16 | CASSSLEGRTNTEAFF | TGTGCCAGCAGCTCCCTAGAGGGCAGGACGAACACTGAAGCTTTCTTT
few | TRBJ1-2 | TRBD1 | TRBV11-3 | 14 | CASSPRDREYGYTF | TGTGCCAGCAGCCCCCGGGACAGGGAGTATGGCTACACCTTC
- | TRBJ1-5 | TRBD1 | TRBV30 | 18 | CAWSGKGTGGFGNQPQHF | TGTGCCTGGAGTGGTAAGGGAACAGGGGGTTTTGGGAATCAGCCCCAGCATTTT
few | TRBJ2-7 | - | TRBV5-1 | 14 | CASGREPAGHEQYF | TGCGCCAGCGGCCGGGAGCCAGCCGGACACGAGCAGTACTTC
- | TRBJ2-7 | - | TRBV19 | 17 | CASSVMAARQGGYEQYF | TGTGCCAGTAGTGTAATGGCCGCGAGACAGGGAGGCTACGAGCAGTACTTC
- | TRBJ1-2 | - | TRBV6-1 | 15 | CASSEQGLANYGYTF | TGTGCCAGCAGTGAGCAGGGCTTAGCTAACTATGGCTACACCTTC
- | TRBJ1-2 | TRBD1 | TRBV18 | 16 | CASSQSGQGINYGYTF | TGTGCCAGCTCACAATCGGGACAGGGGATTAACTATGGCTACACCTTC
- | TRBJ2-7 | TRBD2 | TRBV10-3 | 13 | CATQTSGNYEQYF | TGTGCCACCCAGACTAGCGGGAACTACGAGCAGTACTTC
- | TRBJ2-5 | - | TRBV20-1 | 11 | CSVWGGETQYF | TGCAGTGTATGGGGAGGAGAGACCCAGTACTTC
- | TRBJ1-2 | - | TRBV30 | 13 | CAWSRGGTGGYTF | TGTGCCTGGAGTCGGGGAGGGACTGGAGGCTACACCTTC
- | TRBJ2-7 | - | TRBV5-4 | 16 | CASSHGGAPSEYEQYF | TGTGCCAGCAGTCATGGAGGGGCCCCGTCTGAATACGAGCAGTACTTC
once | TRBJ2-6 | - | TRBV5-4 | 15 | CASSFLGAGANVLTF | TGTGCCAGCAGCTTCCTGGGCGCTGGGGCCAACGTCCTGACTTTC
- | TRBJ2-1 | TRBD2 | TRBV18 | 17 | CASSLATGTSFGDEQFF | TGTGCCAGCTCACTGGCCACCGGGACTAGCTTTGGGGATGAGCAGTTCTTC
few | TRBJ1-6 | - | TRBV6-6 | 14 | CASSQQGLSSPLHF | TGTGCCAGCAGCCAGCAGGGGTTGAGTTCACCCCTCCACTTT
- | TRBJ1-1 | - | TRBV2 | 15 | CASSPSGGRGTEAFF | TGTGCCAGCAGTCCGTCGGGGGGTCGGGGCACTGAAGCTTTCTTT
few | TRBJ2-7 | TRBD1 | TRBV29-1 | 14 | CSVGSGQDSYEQYF | TGCAGCGTTGGTTCTGGACAGGATTCCTACGAGCAGTACTTC